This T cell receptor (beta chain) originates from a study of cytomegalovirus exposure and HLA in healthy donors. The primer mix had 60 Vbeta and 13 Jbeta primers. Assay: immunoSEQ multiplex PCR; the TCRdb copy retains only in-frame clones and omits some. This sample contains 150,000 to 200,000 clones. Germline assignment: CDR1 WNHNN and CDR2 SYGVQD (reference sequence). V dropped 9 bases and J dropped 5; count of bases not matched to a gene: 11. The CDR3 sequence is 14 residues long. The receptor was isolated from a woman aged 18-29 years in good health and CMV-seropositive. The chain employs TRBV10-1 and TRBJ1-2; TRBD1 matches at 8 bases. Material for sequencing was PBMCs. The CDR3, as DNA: TGCGCCAGGACAGGGACAGGCTGGGGGTATGGCTACACCTTC. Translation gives CARTGTGWGYGYTF.